This is a list of T cell receptor beta chains from one sample in a study of T-cell memory formation after mild COVID-19. MiXCR was run by TCRdb on the 5' RACE reads, yielding one entry per CDR3 protein. Of approximately 340,000 distinct CDR3 sequences in the sample, 10% to 15% were seen once. Sequencing used PBMCs or a T cell subset sorted from them (not recorded which). The source of these receptors is a man aged 18 to 35 who had mild COVID-19 (a few samples of this study predate the infection). Cell type and time point are not known. CDR3s include the opening cysteine and the closing phenylalanine or tryptophan. The D gene is left open where the match is weak. Expanded clones get a size class; other rows say once, few or many, or leave the size out.

J gene	D gene	clone size	V gene	CDR3 DNA	CDR3 protein
TRBJ2-5	TRBD1	-	TRBV12-3/TRBV12-4	TGTGCCAGCAGCCGAGGACAGGGGCGGCAAGAGACCCAGTACTTC	CASSRGQGRQETQYF
TRBJ1-1	-	-	TRBV12-3/TRBV12-4	TGTGCCAGCAGTTCAATTACCGGACGGACTATGAACACTGAAGCTTTCTTT	CASSSITGRTMNTEAFF
TRBJ2-3	-	-	TRBV12-3/TRBV12-4	TGTGCCAGCAGTGCTCGGGGTGGGGATACGCAGTATTTT	CASSARGGDTQYF
TRBJ2-5	-	-	TRBV29-1	TGCAGCGTTGAAGTCAATGCAGGGGAGACCCAGTACTTC	CSVEVNAGETQYF
TRBJ1-2	-	-	TRBV5-1	TGCGCCAGCAGTGATGGACAGCCTAACTATGGCTACACCTTC	CASSDGQPNYGYTF
TRBJ2-5	-	many	TRBV7-2	TGTGCCAGCAGCTTAGCGGGTCCACAAGAGACCCAGTACTTC	CASSLAGPQETQYF
TRBJ2-2	TRBD1	-	TRBV24-1	TGTGCCACCCGCCGGACAGGGGATCAGGCCGGGGAGCTGTTTTTT	CATRRTGDQAGELFF
TRBJ1-5	TRBD1	-	TRBV12-3/TRBV12-4	TGTGCCAGCAGTTCTAACAGGGGGTCCGGCAATCAGCCCCAGCATTTT	CASSSNRGSGNQPQHF
TRBJ2-2	TRBD2	many	TRBV6-1	TGTGCCAGCAGTGAACTAGCGGGGGGGCCCGGGGAGCTGTTTTTT	CASSELAGGPGELFF
TRBJ2-5	-	-	TRBV3-1	TGTGCCAGCAGCCAGGAAGGTATGGTCCCGGAGACCCAGTACTTC	CASSQEGMVPETQYF
TRBJ2-1	TRBD2	many	TRBV9	TGCGCCAGCAGCCCGGGGGGACCCTACAATGAGCAGTTCTTC	CASSPGGPYNEQFF
TRBJ2-3	TRBD1	few	TRBV20-1	TGCAGTGCTAGGGCTAGGGGGCCAGATACGCAGTATTTT	CSARARGPDTQYF
TRBJ1-1	-	many	TRBV25-1	TGTGCCAGCAGTGAATATAGACAGAACACTGAAGCTTTCTTT	CASSEYRQNTEAFF
TRBJ2-1	TRBD2	few	TRBV7-2	TGTGCCAGCGGCGCTAGCGGGGGAGGGGAGCAGTTCTTC	CASGASGGGEQFF